Each of the 3 T cell receptor beta chains below was sequenced from the same sample in a study of OX40 agonist ivuxolimab in advanced cancers. TCRdb's table, derived via immunoSEQ multiplex PCR, lists solely in-frame clones and lacks some. The repertoire holds about 27,000 clones, with approximately 79% as singletons. This specimen consisted of CD4+ or CD8+ T cells sorted from blood, obtained in a trial of the OX40 agonist ivuxolimab. The receptors were sampled from an adult with an advanced solid tumor such as melanoma, head and neck, liver or kidney cancer.

This clone was observed a handful of times. V and J are TRBV5-4 and TRBJ1-1; D unclear. There are 14 residues in the CDR3. V was shortened by 4 bases and J by 1 base, with 11 bases between the two germline ends. Looked up from germline, CDR1 is SGHNT and CDR2 is YYREEE (reference sequence). CDR3 bases: TGTGCCAGCAGCCCCCTTTGGGGGAACACTGAAGCTTTCTTT. Translation gives CASSPLWGNTEAFF.

The chain combines TRBV7-6 with TRBJ2-3, with D hard to call. From germline, CDR1 is SGHVS and CDR2 FNYEAQ. The CDR3 extends over 17 amino acids. The V gene lost 0 bases and the J gene lost 0 bases, with 13 bases spanning the gap. The DNA of the CDR3 is TGTGCCAGCAGCTTAGCTGCTTTAGTGGGCAGCACAGATACGCAGTATTTT. It yields the protein CASSLAALVGSTDTQYF.

This clone has only one observation. The chain employs TRBV25-1 and TRBJ2-7, with D perhaps TRBD1 (5 bases). Trimming took 5 bases from V and 7 from J, leaving 12 bases between them. The CDR3 is 12 amino acids. The germline gives CDR1 MGHDK, CDR2 SYGVNS. CDR3 in amino acids: CASSLWGDEQYF. The DNA for the CDR3 is TGTGCCAGCAGTCTATGGGGCGATGAGCAGTACTTC.